A selection of T cell receptor beta chains follows, all from one sample in a study of cytotoxic CD8 clonotypes in ibrutinib-treated CLL. Method: immunoSEQ multiplex PCR; TCRdb's copy keeps in-frame clones and lacks some. The table includes 40,000 or so clones, about 70% detected once. Sequenced here: PBMCs, sampled at disease progression, from a patient treated with ibrutinib. These receptors came from a human donor with chronic lymphocytic leukemia. Both conserved end residues are part of each CDR3. The D gene is left open where the match is weak. Size is omitted from some rows. Given values are once, few, many or a class for expanded clones.

size: -; D: -; V: TRBV10-3; J: TRBJ2-7; CDR3: CAISEETDSYEQYF; DNA: TGTGCCATCAGTGAAGAGACGGACTCCTACGAGCAGTACTTC
size: -; D: -; V: TRBV1; J: TRBJ2-3; CDR3: CTSSQEQEDPNTQYF; DNA: TGCACCAGCAGCCAAGAGCAGGAAGATCCAAATACGCAGTATTTT
size: few; D: -; V: TRBV19; J: TRBJ2-3; CDR3: CASSNFMGGPDTQYF; DNA: TGTGCCAGTAGTAACTTTATGGGTGGGCCCGATACGCAGTATTTT
size: few; D: -; V: TRBV5-1; J: TRBJ2-1; CDR3: CASSLNGQSYNEQFF; DNA: TGCGCCAGCAGCTTGAACGGGCAATCCTACAATGAGCAGTTCTTC
size: -; D: TRBD2; V: TRBV13; J: TRBJ2-3; CDR3: CASSASGGPEGTQYF; DNA: TGTGCCAGCAGCGCTAGCGGGGGACCCGAAGGTACGCAGTATTTT
size: -; D: TRBD2; V: TRBV19; J: TRBJ2-2; CDR3: CASVAGGNTGELFF; DNA: TGTGCCAGTGTAGCGGGGGGGAACACCGGGGAGCTGTTTTTT
size: -; D: -; V: TRBV28; J: TRBJ1-5; CDR3: CASSPYGAGERGNQPQHF; DNA: TGTGCCAGCAGCCCTTATGGGGCAGGGGAGAGGGGCAATCAGCCCCAGCATTTT
size: -; D: TRBD1; V: TRBV2; J: TRBJ1-2; CDR3: CASSSSGAGGFGYTF; DNA: TGTGCCAGCAGTTCGTCTGGGGCAGGGGGTTTTGGCTACACCTTC
size: -; D: -; V: TRBV6-5; J: TRBJ2-1; CDR3: CASSYSTIFRGNEQFF; DNA: TGTGCCAGCAGTTACTCGACCATTTTTAGGGGGAATGAGCAGTTCTTC
size: few; D: -; V: TRBV5-1; J: TRBJ2-4; CDR3: CASSPQGIRAKNIQYF; DNA: TGCGCCAGCAGCCCTCAGGGGATCAGGGCCAAAAACATTCAGTACTTC
size: -; D: -; V: TRBV6-6; J: TRBJ1-4; CDR3: CASSWSEKLFF; DNA: TGTGCCAGCAGCTGGAGCGAAAAACTGTTTTTT
size: -; D: TRBD2; V: TRBV5-1; J: TRBJ2-1; CDR3: CASSLVAGLASGEQFF; DNA: TGCGCCAGCAGCTTGGTAGCCGGACTAGCGAGTGGGGAGCAGTTCTTC
size: -; D: -; V: TRBV14; J: TRBJ2-7; CDR3: CASSQAGKSYEQYF; DNA: TGTGCCAGCAGCCAAGCTGGGAAGTCCTACGAGCAGTACTTC
size: -; D: -; V: TRBV2; J: TRBJ2-5; CDR3: CASSENLGARETQYF; DNA: TGTGCCAGCAGTGAAAATCTCGGGGCACGAGAGACCCAGTACTTC
size: -; D: -; V: TRBV28; J: TRBJ2-7; CDR3: CASSPPVRDYEQYF; DNA: TGTGCCAGCTCCCCTCCGGTCAGAGACTACGAGCAGTACTTC
size: few; D: TRBD1; V: TRBV28; J: TRBJ2-7; CDR3: CASSSIQGPEQYF; DNA: TGTGCCAGCAGTTCAATACAGGGGCCCGAGCAGTACTTC
size: few; D: TRBD1; V: TRBV5-1; J: TRBJ1-5; CDR3: CASSSGTGVQPQHF; DNA: TGCGCCAGCAGCTCCGGGACAGGGGTCCAGCCCCAGCATTTT
size: -; D: -; V: TRBV2; J: TRBJ2-7; CDR3: CASSERGAVYEQYF; DNA: TGTGCCAGCAGTGAAAGGGGTGCCGTATACGAGCAGTACTTC
size: -; D: -; V: TRBV30; J: TRBJ2-7; CDR3: CAWSYGSYEQYF; DNA: TGTGCCTGGAGTTACGGCTCCTACGAGCAGTACTTC
size: once; D: -; V: TRBV15; J: TRBJ2-5; CDR3: CATSRDAVAYGETQYF; DNA: TGTGCCACCAGCAGAGATGCGGTAGCGTATGGAGAGACCCAGTACTTC
size: -; D: TRBD1; V: TRBV27; J: TRBJ1-3; CDR3: CASSVDRKGNTIYF; DNA: TGTGCCAGCAGTGTGGACAGGAAGGGAAACACCATATATTTT
size: -; D: TRBD1; V: TRBV18; J: TRBJ2-2; CDR3: CASSPPGQGGTGELFF; DNA: TGTGCCAGCTCGCCCCCGGGACAGGGGGGCACCGGGGAGCTGTTTTTT
size: few; D: -; V: TRBV7-3; J: TRBJ1-2; CDR3: CASSPGGGDYGYTF; DNA: TGTGCCAGCAGCCCCGGTGGAGGGGACTATGGCTACACCTTC
size: -; D: TRBD1; V: TRBV6-5; J: TRBJ1-2; CDR3: CASSSDRTNYGYTF; DNA: TGTGCCAGCAGTTCGGACAGGACCAACTATGGCTACACCTTC
size: once; D: -; V: TRBV6-6; J: TRBJ2-5; CDR3: CASTPAGRGQETQYF; DNA: TGTGCCAGCACCCCCGCGGGTCGAGGACAAGAGACCCAGTACTTC
size: -; D: TRBD1; V: TRBV9; J: TRBJ2-5; CDR3: CASSSRQGLQETQYF; DNA: TGTGCCAGCAGCTCGAGACAGGGGCTCCAAGAGACCCAGTACTTC
size: -; D: TRBD2; V: TRBV18; J: TRBJ2-5; CDR3: CASSFSGGNQETQYF; DNA: TGTGCCAGCTCATTCTCCGGGGGGAACCAAGAGACCCAGTACTTC
size: -; D: -; V: TRBV13; J: TRBJ2-7; CDR3: CASSLVGPGSRHYEQYF; DNA: TGTGCCAGCAGCTTAGTTGGTCCGGGATCCAGGCACTACGAGCAGTACTTC
size: -; D: -; V: TRBV6-1; J: TRBJ1-5; CDR3: CASSERTHQPQHF; DNA: TGTGCCAGCAGTGAAAGGACTCATCAGCCCCAGCATTTT
size: -; D: TRBD2; V: TRBV7-8; J: TRBJ2-5; CDR3: CASSLRGLANRKTQYF; DNA: TGTGCCAGCAGCTTAAGGGGACTAGCGAATCGGAAGACCCAGTACTTC
size: -; D: TRBD2; V: TRBV6-5; J: TRBJ2-1; CDR3: CASHWGLAGNNEQFF; DNA: TGTGCCAGCCATTGGGGACTAGCGGGAAACAATGAGCAGTTCTTC
size: -; D: -; V: TRBV6-5; J: TRBJ1-1; CDR3: CASSYRGGEAFF; DNA: TGTGCCAGCAGTTATCGGGGGGGTGAAGCTTTCTTT
size: -; D: TRBD2; V: TRBV7-9; J: TRBJ2-1; CDR3: CASSPEGAGLANEQFF; DNA: TGTGCCAGCAGCCCCGAGGGAGCGGGACTAGCCAATGAGCAGTTCTTC